This TCR beta chain was sequenced for a study of T cell responses to AZD1222 COVID-19 vaccine. Study-wide findings and caveats: The study found vaccine-associated CD4 TCRs spanning spike, dominant at 160-218 and 743-854.

Per the germline V gene, CDR1 is MNHEY and CDR2 is SVGEGT. Trimming took 0 bases from V and 6 from J; bases not matched to a gene: 6. The CDR3 consists of 15 residues. TCRdb keeps only in-frame clones here, not all; method: immunoSEQ multiplex PCR. The table records fewer than 120,000 clones, over 75% of them present only once. Comments on this clone: Its antigen remains unknown.

J is TRBJ2-7 and V is TRBV6-2 or TRBV6-3, with TRBD2 matching 9 bases. This TCR was recovered from an adult in good health. The sequencing used peripheral blood, collected on day 0 of AZD1222 vaccination. Written as DNA, the CDR3 is TGTGCCAGCAGTTACTCGTCCGGACTAGCGTTCGAGCAGTACTTC. It translates to CASSYSSGLAFEQYF.